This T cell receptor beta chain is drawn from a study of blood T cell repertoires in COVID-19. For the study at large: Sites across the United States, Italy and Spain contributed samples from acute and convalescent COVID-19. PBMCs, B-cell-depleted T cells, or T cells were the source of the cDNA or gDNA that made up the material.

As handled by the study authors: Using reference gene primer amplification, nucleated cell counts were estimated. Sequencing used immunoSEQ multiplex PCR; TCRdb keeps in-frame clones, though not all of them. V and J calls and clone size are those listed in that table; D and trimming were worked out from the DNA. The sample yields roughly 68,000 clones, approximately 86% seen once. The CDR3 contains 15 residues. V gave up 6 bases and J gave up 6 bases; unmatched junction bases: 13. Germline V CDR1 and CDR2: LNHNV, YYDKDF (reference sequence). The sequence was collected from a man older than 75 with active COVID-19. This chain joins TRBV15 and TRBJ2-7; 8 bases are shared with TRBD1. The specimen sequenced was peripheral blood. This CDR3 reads CATSDPGGAAGEQYF. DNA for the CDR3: TGTGCCACCAGTGACCCAGGGGGCGCGGCGGGCGAGCAGTACTTC. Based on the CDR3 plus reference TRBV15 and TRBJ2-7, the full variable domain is DAMVIQNPRYQVTQFGKPVTLSCSQTLNHNVMYWYQQKSSQAPKLLFHYYDKDFNNEADTPDNFQSRRPNTSFCFLDIRSPGLGDTAMYLCATSDPGGAAGEQYFGPGTRLTVT.